These 28 T cell receptor beta chains were sequenced from one sample in a study of blood T cells in healthy people across ages. A J-beta primer mix and a sample-barcoded 5' primer were used in a second PCR of roughly 6 to 11 cycles. A single record per CDR3 protein comes from TCRdb applying MiXCR to the 5' RACE reads. The data show about 930,000 distinct CDR3 sequences, 25% to 35% seen once. The sample was also linked to a second study, of T cells of mothers and their children.

The material sequenced was blood. These receptors were collected from a woman aged 40 to 49 in good health.

This clonotype has just a few counts. The chain carries TRBV4-1 and TRBJ2-3; D perhaps matches TRBD2 (5 bases). V dropped 2 bases and J dropped 0 bases, with 21 bases sitting between them. Germline CDR1 reads MGHRA; CDR2 reads YSYEKL. The CDR3 extends over 19 amino acids. In DNA, the CDR3 is TGCGCCAGCAGCCAAAAACTGATGGCATCCTCTAGCAGCACAGATACGCAGTATTTT. Amino acid sequence: CASSQKLMASSSSTDTQYF.

A note on this clonotype: A much larger clone differs from this one at a single base, so this may be a read error. The genes are TRBV3-1 and TRBJ2-4; D is unclear. The length of the CDR3 is 13 residues. The V end was cut by 8 bases, the J end by 13 bases, with 21 bases between. Germline V gives CDR1 LGHDT, CDR2 YNNKEL (reference sequence). CDR3 nucleotides: TGTGCCAGCCGCTTCCGCCTGGGTAATGAGCAGTACTTC. Amino acid sequence: CASRFRLGNEQYF.

The chain uses TRBV3-1 and TRBJ1-2; D might be TRBD1 (6 bases). The V end lost 2 bases, the J end lost 8 bases, and 15 bases lay between the germline ends. Germline V gives CDR1 LGHDT, CDR2 YNNKEL (reference sequence). The CDR3 totals 14 residues. CDR3 amino acids: CASSQQVGGRGYTF. CDR3 sequence (DNA): TGTGCCAGCAGCCAACAGGTCGGGGGCCGCGGCTACACCTTC.

This clonotype has at least ten counts. The rearrangement links TRBV20-1 to TRBJ2-7; perhaps TRBD2 as D (5 bases). Per the germline V gene, CDR1 is DFQATT and CDR2 is SNEGSKA (reference sequence). This CDR3 is 12 amino acids long. V was trimmed by 7 bases and J by 2 bases, leaving 12 bases between them. CDR3 coding DNA: TGCAGTGTCCCGACGGAGGCCTACGAGCAGTACTTC. As protein: CSVPTEAYEQYF.

The chain is built from TRBV6-1 and TRBJ2-7, with D possibly called TRBD1 or TRBD2 (5 bases each). The J call may be wrong; the DNA end is better matched by TRBJ2-1. CDR3 length: 14 amino acids. Germline values: CDR1 MNHNS, CDR2 SASEGT. The CDR3 DNA is TGTGCCAGCATAGGACACCCTCTGGGAGAGACCCAGTTCTTC. Protein: CASIGHPLGETQFF.

Concerning this clonotype itself: A much larger clone sits a single nucleotide away, making a read error possible. The V call is TRBV20-1, the J call TRBJ2-7, with D tentatively TRBD1 or TRBD2 (5 bases each). Germline loops: CDR1 DFQATT, CDR2 SNEGSKA (reference sequence). This CDR3 comprises 12 residues. The CDR3 region has the DNA TGCAGCACTACGGGGCAAGTCTACGAGCAGTACTTC. This sequence encodes CSTTGQVYEQYF.

This clonotype was seen many times. The chain joins TRBV5-8 to TRBJ2-1; D perhaps matches TRBD1 (6 bases). The CDR3 is 11 residues long. V lost 4 bases to trimming and J lost 10 bases, with 9 bases between them. The germline gives CDR1 SGHTS, CDR2 YDEGEE. The CDR3 DNA sequence: TGTGCCAGCAGCCTGGGGACAGAGCAGTTCTTC. Translating it yields CASSLGTEQFF.

This chain links TRBV4-1 with TRBJ2-2; tentatively, D is TRBD2 (6 bases). Germline V CDR1 and CDR2: MGHRA, YSYEKL. The germline V and J ends were trimmed by 1 base and 6 bases, with 9 bases remaining between them. CDR3 length: 14 amino acids. CDR3 nucleotides: TGCGCCAGCAGCCAAGGACTAGACCCCGGGGAGCTGTTTTTT. This gives the protein CASSQGLDPGELFF.

The chain links TRBV7-9 to TRBJ2-3; perhaps TRBD1 as D (6 bases). The germline V and J ends were trimmed by 5 bases and 8 bases, with 14 bases remaining between them. CDR3 length: 13 amino acids. Looked up from germline, CDR1 is SEHNR and CDR2 is FQNEAQ (reference sequence). CDR3 protein: CASSPLGAGTQYF. CDR3 nucleotides: TGTGCCAGCAGCCCGTTGGGGGCAGGTACGCAGTATTTT. Using reference TRBV7-9 and TRBJ2-3 for the parts outside the CDR3, the full variable domain is DTGVSQNPRHKITKRGQNVTFRCDPISEHNRLYWYRQTLGQGPEFLTYFQNEAQLEKSRLLSDRFSAERPKGSFSTLEIQRTEQGDSAMYLCASSPLGAGTQYFGPGTRLTVL.

This clonotype was seen many times. This rearrangement joins TRBV7-2 to TRBJ1-1; D unclear. Trimming removed 3 bases at V and 6 bases at J, with 5 bases between. The CDR3 sequence is 11 residues long. The germline gives CDR1 SGHTA, CDR2 FQGNSA. Here the CDR3 reads CASSLYAEAFF. The CDR3 region has the DNA TGTGCCAGCAGCTTGTATGCTGAAGCTTTCTTT.

This clonotype turned up a few times. The rearrangement uses TRBV12-3 or TRBV12-4 and TRBJ2-1; the match to TRBD2 covers 8 bases. With 3 bases clipped from V and 6 bases from J, the junction kept 7 bases outside the gene matches. The CDR3 is 15 amino acids. The CDR3 DNA sequence: TGTGCCAGCAGTTTGAGGACGGGGGGGCCCAATGAGCAGTTCTTC. Translation: CASSLRTGGPNEQFF.

This clonotype was seen repeatedly, ten times or more. This chain joins TRBV12-3 or TRBV12-4 and TRBJ2-3, with TRBD2 as a possible D gene (6 bases). This CDR3 comprises 17 residues. V was clipped by 5 bases and J by 1 base, with 19 bases between them. The DNA of the CDR3 is TGTGCCAGCAGTGGATTCCTGTTAGCGGACGGCACAGATACGCAGTATTTT. Translated, it gives CASSGFLLADGTDTQYF.

This clonotype was observed at least ten times. The chain combines TRBV12-3 or TRBV12-4 with TRBJ2-7; TRBD2 matches at 11 bases. The CDR3 sequence is 15 residues long. Trimming took 3 bases from V and 2 from J; bases not matched to a gene: 3. CDR3 DNA sequence: TGTGCCAGCAGTTTTTATAGCGGGGGGGCCTACGAGCAGTACTTC. Amino acid sequence: CASSFYSGGAYEQYF.

This clonotype was recorded at least ten times. This chain connects TRBV15 to TRBJ2-2; weak D call: TRBD1 (5 bases). The length of the CDR3 is 15 residues. Germline CDR1 is LNHNV and CDR2 is YYDKDF (reference sequence). V lost 3 bases and J lost 3, with 11 bases in between. The CDR3 sequence is CATSSRVEYTGELFF. CDR3 DNA: TGTGCCACCAGCAGCAGGGTTGAGTACACCGGGGAGCTGTTTTTT.

This clonotype has just a few counts. V and J are TRBV28 and TRBJ1-1; D is ambiguous. The CDR3 covers 12 residues. V dropped 7 bases and J dropped 6 bases, with 12 bases sitting between them. Germline V gene lookup returns CDR1 MDHEN and CDR2 SYDVKM. The CDR3 loop is CASIGNLAEAFF. CDR3 nucleotides: TGTGCCAGCATAGGTAATTTGGCTGAAGCTTTCTTT. The complete variable domain, with remaining parts taken from reference TRBV28 and TRBJ1-1, reads DVKVTQSSRYLVKRTGEKVFLECVQDMDHENMFWYRQDPGLGLRLIYFSYDVKMKEKGDIPEGYSVSREKKERFSLILESASTNQTSMYLCASIGNLAEAFFGQGTRLTVV.

The J gene is TRBJ2-3, the V gene TRBV6-2 or TRBV6-3, with 16 bases that match TRBD2. Germline CDR1 and CDR2: MNHEY and SVGEGT. This CDR3 comprises 19 residues. V gave up 2 bases and J gave up 5 bases; unmatched junction bases: 10. The CDR3 nucleotides read TGTGCCAGCAGTTACACCTCCGGGACTAGCGGGGGGGCCGGAGATACGCAGTATTTT. Its protein is CASSYTSGTSGGAGDTQYF.

About this clonotype: A much more abundant neighbour one base away suggests this may be a read error. The chain uses TRBV25-1 and TRBJ2-4, with 7 bases lining up with TRBD1. The tail of the sequence fits TRBJ2-7 better, so the J call may be wrong. CDR1 MGHDK and CDR2 SYGVNS come from the germline V gene. This CDR3 region has 13 residues. CDR3 loop: CAGRGQTTYEQYF. The DNA for the CDR3 is TGTGCCGGCCGGGGACAGACCACCTACGAGCAGTACTTC.

The chain recombines TRBV6-5 with TRBJ1-1; D is unclear. CDR1 and CDR2 (germline): MNHEY, SVGAGI. This CDR3 spans 14 amino acids. V was clipped by 8 bases and J by 5 bases, with 18 bases between them. As DNA, the CDR3 is TGTGCCAGCCTTTCGGTTCCGAAGGGAACTGAAGCTTTCTTT. It translates to CASLSVPKGTEAFF.

Details on this clonotype: One end of the junction fails to match germline, which may point to a read error. V and J are TRBV5-1 and TRBJ2-1; D call uncertain. In germline, CDR1 is SGHRS, CDR2 YFSETQ. The CDR3 consists of 13 residues. In nucleotides, the CDR3 is TGCACCAGCAGCTTGGCCAGCCGGAGTGAGCAGTTCTTC. This encodes CTSSLASRSEQFF.

The V gene is TRBV25-1, the J gene TRBJ2-1; the D gene is possibly TRBD2 (5 bases). The CDR3 sequence is 15 residues long. Germline lookup yields CDR1 MGHDK and CDR2 SYGVNS. V was cut by 3 bases and J by 1 base, with 10 bases left in between. CDR3 nucleotides: TGTGCCAGCAGTGATGGGAGTCAATCCTACAATGAGCAGTTCTTC. This translates into CASSDGSQSYNEQFF.

There are many counts of this clonotype. The chain links TRBV12-3 or TRBV12-4 to TRBJ1-6, with TRBD1 matching over 7 bases. There are 14 residues in the CDR3. The trim removed 6 bases at V and 7 bases at J, leaving 6 bases unmatched. The CDR3 loop reads CASSQTGINSPLHF. The CDR3 DNA is TGTGCCAGCAGCCAGACAGGGATAAATTCACCCCTCCACTTT.

As regards this clonotype: A single base separates this from a much larger clone, so it may be a read error. The chain recombines TRBV3-1 with TRBJ2-5; D remains unclear. Germline CDR1 is LGHDT and CDR2 is YNNKEL (reference sequence). The CDR3 is made up of 15 amino acids. CDR3 loop: CASSQDRFYQDTQYF. CDR3 nucleotide sequence: TGTGCCAGCAGCCAAGACAGATTTTACCAAGACACCCAGTACTTC.

Remarks on this clonotype: Germline is not matched at one junction end, which may reflect a read error. The rearrangement joins TRBV7-7 to TRBJ2-2; 7 bases match TRBD1. From germline, CDR1 is SSHAT and CDR2 FNYEAQ (reference sequence). CDR3 length equals 13 residues. The CDR3: CASSLGQSGELFF. The CDR3 DNA sequence: TGTGCTAGCAGCTTGGGACAGTCCGGGGAGCTGTTTTTT.

This clonotype was seen only a few times. The chain couples TRBV9 to TRBJ2-2; 9 nucleotides line up with TRBD2. This CDR3 has 17 amino acids. V trimming: 0 bases; J trimming: 7 bases; junction bases outside the gene matches: 10. In germline, CDR1 is SGDLS, CDR2 YYNGEE. In nucleotides, the CDR3 is TGTGCCAGCAGCGTAGAGTTGGCGGGGGGGCCAAACGGGGAGCTGTTTTTT. As protein: CASSVELAGGPNGELFF.

This clonotype came up a few times. The chain links TRBV6-1 to TRBJ1-1, with 8 bases matching TRBD1. The V and J ends lost 6 bases and 6 bases, in that order; junction bases with no gene match: 6. This CDR3 has 13 residues. CDR1 and CDR2 from the germline V gene are MNHNS and SASEGT. CDR3 DNA sequence: TGTGCCAGCAGATCAGGGGGCTGGGCTGAAGCTTTCTTT. As protein: CASRSGGWAEAFF.

This clonotype appeared many times. This chain uses TRBV12-3 or TRBV12-4 with TRBJ2-1; TRBD2 agrees at 9 bases. V gave up 3 bases and J gave up 7 bases; unmatched junction bases: 4. This CDR3 is built from 14 residues. The CDR3, as DNA: TGTGCCAGCAGTTTGGGACTAGCCGATAATGAGCAGTTCTTC. As protein: CASSLGLADNEQFF.

This clonotype was counted between two and nine times. The V call is TRBV21-1, the J call TRBJ2-6. TRBV21-1 is a known pseudogene. CDR3 length: 20 amino acids. Here the CDR3 reads CASSKAERIGDASGANVLTF. CDR3 nucleotides: TGTGCCAGCAGCAAAGCCGAGAGGATCGGTGATGCCTCTGGGGCCAACGTCCTGACTTTC.

A note on this clonotype: A much larger clone differs from this one at a single base, so this may be a read error. The rearrangement joins TRBV20-1 to TRBJ2-5, with D maybe TRBD2 (6 bases). CDR1 and CDR2 from the germline V gene are DFQATT and SNEGSKA (reference sequence). The CDR3 consists of 14 residues. CDR3 region: CRAYRDSKGETQYF. CDR3 nucleotide sequence: TGCCGTGCCTACCGGGACTCAAAAGGGGAGACCCAGTACTTC.